Listed below are T cell receptor beta chains from one sample, sequenced in a study of shared clonotypes between healthy human individuals. The data were produced by immunoSEQ multiplex PCR, yet TCRdb's version contains in-frame clones alone and is incomplete. The sample consists of about 1.5 million clones, roughly 96% of them appearing once. Sequenced: naive CD4+ T cells sorted from blood. The receptors come from a man aged 30 to 39 in good health. Both conserved end residues are part of each CDR3. The D gene is left open where the match is weak. Size is omitted from some rows. Given values are once, few, many or a class for expanded clones.

>TRBJ1-1|.|.|TRBV7-9
TGTGCCAGCAGCTTTGGCAGGGACACTGAAGCTTTCTTT
CASSFGRDTEAFF
>TRBJ1-5|.|.|TRBV9
TGTGCCAGCAGCGTAGAAGGGAATAGCAATCAGCCCCAGCATTTT
CASSVEGNSNQPQHF
>TRBJ1-5|.|.|TRBV10-2
TGCGCCAGCGACGGGGGAAGCAATCAGCCCCAGCATTTT
CASDGGSNQPQHF
>TRBJ2-3|.|.|TRBV28
TGTGCCAGCAGCCAATCCGGGACCGGGGTTCGAACAGATACGCAGTATTTT
CASSQSGTGVRTDTQYF
>TRBJ1-5|.|.|TRBV18
TGTGCCAGCTCACTATCACAGGACAGCAATCAGCCCCAGCATTTT
CASSLSQDSNQPQHF
>TRBJ2-7|TRBD2|.|TRBV2
TGTGCCAGCAGATCCGGGACTAGACACTACGAGCAGTACTTC
CASRSGTRHYEQYF
>TRBJ2-3|.|.|TRBV2
TGTGCCAGCAGTGAGGGGGGAACTGCCGTGGATACGCAGTATTTT
CASSEGGTAVDTQYF
>TRBJ1-1|TRBD1|.|TRBV18
TGTGCCAGCTCAGGCCGAGCAGGGGGCGAGGGGACTGAAGCTTTCTTT
CASSGRAGGEGTEAFF
>TRBJ2-1|.|.|TRBV28
TGTGCCAGCAAGCCCCTTTACAATGAGCAGTTCTTC
CASKPLYNEQFF
>TRBJ2-1|.|.|TRBV25-1
TGTGCCAGCGGGGGCCTTGACTACAATGAGCAGTTCTTC
CASGGLDYNEQFF
>TRBJ2-2|TRBD2|.|TRBV5-6
TGTGCCAGCAGCTTTGGACTAGCGGGAGCCTCTACCGGGGAGCTGTTTTTT
CASSFGLAGASTGELFF
>TRBJ2-7|.|.|TRBV18
TGTGCCAGCTCACCTTGGGGAACCATGGGCGAGCAGTACTTC
CASSPWGTMGEQYF
>TRBJ2-1|TRBD2|once|TRBV15
TGTGCCACCAGCAGGGCGACTAGCGGATCCTACAATGAGCAGTTCTTC
CATSRATSGSYNEQFF
>TRBJ2-5|.|.|TRBV7-2
TGTGCCAGCAGTTTACAGGTAGCGGACCAAGAGACCCAGTACTTC
CASSLQVADQETQYF
>TRBJ2-2|.|.|TRBV6-5
TGTGCCATCCAGTTCGCCAACACCGGGGAGCTGTTTTTT
CAIQFANTGELFF
>TRBJ2-1|.|.|TRBV19
TGTGCCAGTAGTACTATCAGGGGAGGGACTATTAAGAATGAGCAGTTCTTC
CASSTIRGGTIKNEQFF